One and the same sample provided the 32 T cell receptor beta chains below, sequenced in a study of cytomegalovirus exposure and HLA in healthy donors listed by TCRdb under 2017. The method was the immunoSEQ multiplex PCR assay. For the multiplex PCR, a mixture combining 60 forward primers for TCR Vbeta segments and 13 reverse primers for TCR Jbeta segments was used. Held by TCRdb, this immuneACCESS table contains in-frame sequences only and omits some clones. Under half of the omission traces to an unresolved V gene where checked; the cause of the rest is unknown. The sample yields 65,000 to 95,000 clones; around 80% were counted once. The ten largest clones capture around 2.3% of the sample. Input material: PBMCs. The receptors here all came from a male donor in good health and CMV-seropositive.

The chain is built from TRBV7-2 and TRBJ1-3; perhaps TRBD1 as D (6 bases). Germline V lookup: CDR1 SGHTA, CDR2 FQGNSA. The CDR3 has 15 residues. V lost 4 bases and J 0 bases, leaving 10 bases between the germline ends. CDR3 sequence reads: CASSSTGLSGNTIYF. In DNA, the CDR3 is TGTGCCAGCAGCTCTACAGGGCTCTCTGGAAACACCATATATTTT.

The V and J genes are TRBV1 and TRBJ2-7; TRBD2 is taken as the D call from the table, unchecked against the DNA. TRBV1 is a recognized pseudogene. The CDR3 covers 15 residues. Here the CDR3 DNA reads TGCACCAGCAGCCAAGATTGGCGGGAGGGCTACGAGCAGTACTTC. Amino acids: CTSSQDWREGYEQYF.

For the CDR3, the DNA is TGTGCCAGCAGCTTAGTGGGACTAGGATCCCACGAGCAGTACTTC. This encodes CASSLVGLGSHEQYF. The chain recombines TRBV7-2 with TRBJ2-7, with 8 bases matching TRBD2. Looked up from germline, CDR1 is SGHTA and CDR2 is FQGNSA. The CDR3 has 15 residues. V was clipped by 1 base and J by 5 bases; unmatched bases: 7.

The chain recombines TRBV2 with TRBJ1-5, with D unresolved. Trimming left V 4 bases short and J 2 bases short, with 12 bases between. CDR1 and CDR2 (germline): SNHLY, FYNNEI. The CDR3 runs to 15 residues. The DNA for the CDR3 is TGTGCCAGCAGTGCGTTTGAGTCCGGCAATCAGCCCCAGCATTTT. It yields the protein CASSAFESGNQPQHF.

The rearrangement joins TRBV19 to TRBJ1-5; maybe TRBD1 (6 bases). V was cut by 5 bases and J by 7 bases, with 15 bases left in between. Germline V lookup: CDR1 LNHDA, CDR2 SQIVND (reference sequence). This CDR3 region has 14 residues. Written as DNA, the CDR3 is TGTGCCAGTAGTTTTCAACAGGGAAGCCAGCCCCAGCATTTT. Translation gives CASSFQQGSQPQHF.

The rearrangement joins TRBV5-4 to TRBJ2-3; TRBD2 matches 12 bases. Per the germline V gene, CDR1 is SGHNT and CDR2 is YYREEE (reference sequence). CDR3 size: 18 residues. Losses at the gene ends were 0 bases for V and 3 bases for J; bases not matched to a gene: 8. CDR3 sequence reads: CASSLGGSSGRGTDTQYF. CDR3 nucleotide sequence: TGTGCCAGCAGCTTGGGAGGGTCTAGCGGGAGGGGGACAGATACGCAGTATTTT.

This chain links TRBV7-8 with TRBJ2-1; weak D call: TRBD2 (5 bases). Trimming pared 5 bases from V and 3 bases from J, leaving 14 bases between. Germline assignment: CDR1 SGHVS and CDR2 FQNEAQ. CDR3 length equals 15 residues. For the CDR3, the DNA is TGTGCCAGCAGCCGGAAACTAGAATTCTACAATGAGCAGTTCTTC. It codes for CASSRKLEFYNEQFF. The whole variable domain, filled in from reference TRBV7-8 and TRBJ2-1, reads GAGVSQSPRYKVAKRGQDVALRCDPISGHVSLFWYQQALGQGPEFLTYFQNEAQLDKSGLPSDRFFAERPEGSVSTLKIQRTQQEDSAVYLCASSRKLEFYNEQFFGPGTRLTVL.

The chain joins TRBV7-2 to TRBJ2-6; TRBD1 is a possible D gene (5 bases). Per germline, CDR1 SGHTA and CDR2 FQGNSA. The CDR3 sequence is 14 residues long. V lost 10 bases to trimming and J lost 9 bases, with 19 bases between them. The CDR3 coding sequence is TGTGCCATCTCACTGACAGAGGCCTACAACGTCCTGACTTTC. This gives the protein CAISLTEAYNVLTF.

In its sample, this clone was seen a few times. This chain links TRBV29-1 with TRBJ1-2; 8 bases map to TRBD1. Germline assignment: CDR1 SQVTM and CDR2 ANQGSEA. The V gene end was trimmed by 3 bases and the J gene end by 3 bases; junction bases not matched to a gene: 3. The CDR3 covers 13 residues. CDR3 sequence reads: CSVDGQGDYGYTF. CDR3 DNA: TGCAGCGTTGATGGACAGGGAGACTATGGCTACACCTTC.

This clone has a single count. This chain joins TRBV7-8 and TRBJ2-4; D is uncertain. V lost 1 base and J lost 0, with 10 bases in between. CDR1 SGHVS and CDR2 FQNEAQ come from the germline V gene. The length of the CDR3 is 16 residues. The CDR3 sequence: CASSLGDTLAKNIQYF. The CDR3 DNA follows: TGTGCCAGCAGCTTAGGCGACACTCTAGCCAAAAACATTCAGTACTTC.

The chain joins TRBV5-1 to TRBJ2-1, with 13 bases matching TRBD2. CDR1 is SGHRS, CDR2 YFSETQ, per germline. This CDR3 contains 13 residues. Trimming cost V 4 bases and J 13 bases; bases outside gene matches: 5. DNA for the CDR3: TGCGCCAGCAGCGCAGGGACTAGCGGGGTCCAGTTCTTC. This translates into CASSAGTSGVQFF. The full variable domain, rest sourced from reference TRBV5-1 and TRBJ2-1, is KAGVTQTPRYLIKTRGQQVTLSCSPISGHRSVSWYQQTPGQGLQFLFEYFSETQRNKGNFPGRFSGRQFSNSRSEMNVSTLELGDSALYLCASSAGTSGVQFFGPGTRLTVL.

V and J are TRBV6-4 and TRBJ2-2, with 7 positions matching TRBD1. V dropped 8 bases and J dropped 1; count of bases not matched to a gene: 4. The CDR3 runs to 14 residues. Germline assignment: CDR1 MRHNA and CDR2 SNTAGT. CDR3 amino acids: CASHGTENTGELFF. The CDR3 bases are TGTGCCAGCCATGGGACAGAGAACACCGGGGAGCTGTTTTTT.

The J gene is TRBJ2-5, the V gene TRBV4-1; tentative D call: TRBD2 (5 bases). The germline V and J ends were trimmed by 4 bases and 5 bases, with 11 bases remaining between them. CDR3 length: 13 residues. Looked up from germline, CDR1 is MGHRA and CDR2 is YSYEKL. The CDR3 reads CASSPDWEETQYF. In DNA form, the CDR3 reads TGCGCCAGCAGCCCGGACTGGGAGGAGACCCAGTACTTC.

The CDR3 DNA reads TGTGCCAGCAGGGAGCTAGCGGGAGGAGGTGGGGAGCTGTTTTTT. This codes for CASRELAGGGGELFF. The chain links TRBV2 to TRBJ2-2; 11 bases are a match to TRBD2. With V trimmed by 6 bases and J by 8 bases, 8 bases remained unmatched. This CDR3 is 15 amino acids long. The germline V gene has CDR1 SNHLY and CDR2 FYNNEI.

This clone was found once. The chain carries TRBV9 and TRBJ2-7; 10 bases are shared with TRBD2. CDR1 SGDLS and CDR2 YYNGEE come from the germline V gene. The CDR3 has 15 residues. The ends lost 4 bases at V and 2 bases at J; junction bases unmatched: 6. CDR3 amino acids: CASSLGTSGTYEQYF. The CDR3 coding sequence is TGTGCCAGCAGCCTGGGCACTAGCGGGACCTACGAGCAGTACTTC.

This sequence joins TRBV25-1 and TRBJ2-5, with D tentatively TRBD1 (6 bases). CDR3 length equals 13 residues. The germline V gene has CDR1 MGHDK and CDR2 SYGVNS. The ends were cut back, 3 bases at V and 5 bases at J, with 10 bases in the middle. Written as DNA, the CDR3 is TGTGCCAGCAGTGACTGGGGGCTGGAGACCCAGTACTTC. Amino acids: CASSDWGLETQYF.

The V and J genes are TRBV7-7 and TRBJ2-5; D uncertain. This CDR3 has 17 amino acids. Germline V gene sequence: CDR1 SSHAT, CDR2 FNYEAQ (reference sequence). Trimming took 6 bases from V and 1 from J, leaving 21 bases between them. The CDR3, as DNA: TGTGCCAGCAGATTCGCGGCGAGAACTAACTTCCAAGAGACCCAGTACTTC. Protein: CASRFAARTNFQETQYF.

The J gene is TRBJ2-2, the V gene TRBV28; TRBD1 matches 10 bases. With V trimmed by 7 bases and J by 5 bases, 7 bases remained unmatched. The CDR3 sequence is 15 residues long. CDR1 and CDR2 from the germline V gene are MDHEN and SYDVKM. CDR3 loop: CASKLGQGDTGELFF. The CDR3 nucleotides read TGTGCCAGCAAACTCGGACAGGGGGATACCGGGGAGCTGTTTTTT.

The V call is TRBV19, the J call TRBJ2-7; TRBD2 aligns across 8 bases. From germline, CDR1 is LNHDA and CDR2 SQIVND (reference sequence). V trimming: 3 bases; J trimming: 3 bases; junction bases outside the gene matches: 10. The CDR3 extends over 16 amino acids. CDR3 loop: CASSILSGGRFYEQYF. The DNA for the CDR3 is TGTGCCAGTAGTATCCTTTCGGGCGGGAGGTTCTACGAGCAGTACTTC.

Comment on this clone: Compared with germline, one end of the junction differs, possibly owing to a read error. The rearrangement joins TRBV27 to TRBJ2-7, with a possible D match to TRBD2 (5 bases). The CDR3 totals 13 residues. Germline V CDR1 and CDR2: MNHEY, SMNVEV (reference sequence). The CDR3 bases are TGTGCCAGCAGGGCGGCGGGTCCCAAAAGGTTTAGCTTC. Translating gives CASRAAGPKRFSF.

This clone was counted a few times. The DNA for the CDR3 is TGTGCCAGCAGCCAAGATGAGCTCCAGGGGGCCAATGAGCAGTTCTTC. Translated, it gives CASSQDELQGANEQFF. V and J are TRBV4-2 and TRBJ2-1; TRBD1 matches at 8 bases. The ends lost 0 bases at V and 6 bases at J; junction bases unmatched: 7. Per the germline V gene, CDR1 is LGHNA and CDR2 is YNFKEQ. The CDR3 runs to 16 residues.

CDR3 amino acids: CAWRAPGYSTGELFF. The CDR3 DNA reads TGTGCCTGGAGAGCCCCCGGGTACTCCACCGGGGAGCTGTTTTTT. The J gene is TRBJ2-2, the V gene TRBV30; D is undetermined. With 3 bases removed from V and 4 bases from J, the gap between germline ends came to 15 bases. This CDR3 has 15 amino acids. CDR1 and CDR2 (germline): GTSNPN, SVGIG (reference sequence).

The gene calls are TRBV7-3 and TRBJ2-5; possibly TRBD1 for D (5 bases). Trimming stripped 6 bases from V and 5 bases from J, with 16 bases between. CDR1 is SGHTA and CDR2 is FQGTGA in the germline V gene. This CDR3 has 14 amino acids. The CDR3: CASSHGRQGETQYF. In nucleotides, the CDR3 is TGTGCCAGCAGTCACGGGCGTCAGGGCGAGACCCAGTACTTC.

The chain combines TRBV2 with TRBJ2-7, with a weak D call TRBD2 (5 bases). Trimming shortened V by 6 bases and J by 2 bases, and 29 bases separated the two germline ends. This CDR3 is built from 19 residues. The germline V gene has CDR1 SNHLY and CDR2 FYNNEI. The CDR3 DNA reads TGTGCCAGCAGGGTCGGAGGAGTGTATTCGGACCCAGGCCCCTACGAGCAGTACTTC. It codes for CASRVGGVYSDPGPYEQYF.

The genes are TRBV28 and TRBJ1-4; 9 bases map to TRBD1. The CDR3 consists of 14 residues. CDR1 is MDHEN and CDR2 is SYDVKM in the germline V gene. Trimming cost V 5 bases and J 8 bases; bases outside gene matches: 6. The CDR3 is CASSTQGAKEKLFF. The DNA for the CDR3 is TGTGCCAGCAGTACACAGGGGGCGAAGGAAAAACTGTTTTTT.

This sequence joins TRBV5-1 and TRBJ1-2; D is possibly TRBD1 (5 bases). The germline V and J ends were trimmed by 4 bases and 7 bases, with 20 bases remaining between them. Germline lookup yields CDR1 SGHRS and CDR2 YFSETQ. The CDR3 totals 15 residues. The CDR3 DNA follows: TGCGCCAGCAGCCCAGCTGTGGCAGGGAATATTGGCTACACCTTC. Its protein product is CASSPAVAGNIGYTF.

V usage is TRBV27 and J usage is TRBJ1-4, with TRBD1 identical over 10 bases. The CDR3 contains 17 residues. Looked up from germline, CDR1 is MNHEY and CDR2 is SMNVEV (reference sequence). Trimming took 7 bases from V and 2 from J; bases not matched to a gene: 10. This chain's CDR3 is CASTRTGGVDTNEKLFF. The DNA of the CDR3 is TGTGCCAGCACCCGGACAGGGGGAGTGGACACTAATGAAAAACTGTTTTTT.

This clone came up a few times. The gene calls are TRBV5-1 and TRBJ1-1; D not certain. This CDR3 contains 14 residues. The germline V gene encodes CDR1 SGHRS and CDR2 YFSETQ. V lost 3 bases, J lost 0 bases, and 9 bases lay in between. CDR3 loop: CASSSGILNTEAFF. DNA of the CDR3: TGCGCCAGCAGCTCCGGGATTCTGAACACTGAAGCTTTCTTT.

V usage is TRBV5-1 and J usage is TRBJ2-1; weak D call: TRBD2 (6 bases). V gave up 4 bases and J gave up 5 bases, with 13 bases separating them. CDR1 is SGHRS and CDR2 is YFSETQ in the germline V gene. The CDR3 length is 14 residues. CDR3 in amino acids: CASSLRDFNNEQFF. CDR3 DNA sequence: TGCGCCAGCAGCCTCCGGGACTTCAACAATGAGCAGTTCTTC. The full variable domain, its missing parts supplied by reference TRBV5-1 and TRBJ2-1, is KAGVTQTPRYLIKTRGQQVTLSCSPISGHRSVSWYQQTPGQGLQFLFEYFSETQRNKGNFPGRFSGRQFSNSRSEMNVSTLELGDSALYLCASSLRDFNNEQFFGPGTRLTVL.

The rearrangement uses TRBV9 and TRBJ2-2, with 12 bases matching TRBD2. J gave up 6 bases and V 2 bases, and 8 bases lay outside the gene matches. Germline V CDR1 and CDR2: SGDLS, YYNGEE. The CDR3 loop spans 17 amino acids. The CDR3 loop is CASSVLAGGYSAGELFF. The CDR3 DNA sequence: TGTGCCAGCAGCGTCCTAGCGGGAGGGTATTCGGCCGGGGAGCTGTTTTTT.

The chain carries TRBV28 and TRBJ2-2; 8 nucleotides align to TRBD2. CDR1 and CDR2 from the germline V gene are MDHEN and SYDVKM. The CDR3 length is 13 residues. J gave up 5 bases and V 11 bases, and 7 bases lay outside the gene matches. In nucleotides, the CDR3 is TGTGCCTACAGTAGCGGGATAACCGGGGAGCTGTTTTTT. It encodes CAYSSGITGELFF.

The rearrangement joins TRBV19 to TRBJ2-1, with D possibly matching TRBD1 (6 bases). V was cut by 9 bases and J by 11 bases, with 17 bases left in between. Germline CDR1 LNHDA, CDR2 SQIVND (reference sequence). This CDR3 region has 12 residues. The CDR3 DNA is TGTGCCAGCTCAGGCCGGGACACCCAGCAGTTCTTC. Translating it yields CASSGRDTQQFF.